These 4 T cell receptor beta chains were sequenced from one sample in a study of blood T cell repertoires in COVID-19. Method: immunoSEQ multiplex PCR; TCRdb's copy keeps in-frame clones and lacks some. The sample consists of about 250,000 clones, more than 70% of them appearing once. Source material: peripheral blood. Receptors originate from a middle-aged man with active or convalescent COVID-19.

This sequence joins TRBV11-2 and TRBJ2-2; 10 nucleotides align to TRBD2. CDR1 and CDR2 (germline): SGHAT, FQNNGV. The trim removed 4 bases at V and 2 bases at J, leaving 10 bases unmatched. This CDR3 has 18 amino acids. The CDR3 reads CASSSSLSGRANTGELFF. For the CDR3, the DNA is TGTGCCAGCAGCTCATCCTTGAGCGGGAGGGCCAACACCGGGGAGCTGTTTTTT. The variable domain in full, completed from reference TRBV11-2 and TRBJ2-2, reads EAGVAQSPRYKIIEKRQSVAFWCNPISGHATLYWYQQILGQGPKLLIQFQNNGVVDDSQLPKDRFSAERLKGVDSTLKIQPAKLEDSAVYLCASSSSLSGRANTGELFFGEGSRLTVL.

The chain links TRBV3-1 (or the pseudogene TRBV3-2) to TRBJ1-1, with 12 bases matching TRBD1. V dropped 7 bases and J dropped 4; count of bases not matched to a gene: 16. This CDR3 comprises 18 residues. The germline V gene encodes CDR1 LGHDT and CDR2 YNNKEL (reference sequence). The CDR3 DNA is TGTGCCAGCACTCCGAGGGGGACAGGGGGCGCGGTGGGCACTGAAGCTTTCTTT. This encodes CASTPRGTGGAVGTEAFF.

The count of this clone is one. A read error may account for a junction end that differs from germline. The rearrangement uses TRBV30 and TRBJ2-1; 9 bases fit TRBD2. Germline V CDR1 and CDR2: GTSNPN, SVGIG (reference sequence). The CDR3 spans 13 residues. CDR3 coding DNA: TGTGCCCGGAGACATAGCGGGAGCAATGAGCAGTTCTTC. Amino acid sequence: CARRHSGSNEQFF.

V and J are TRBV4-1 and TRBJ2-7; D gene ambiguous. CDR3 length: 14 amino acids. The germline gives CDR1 MGHRA, CDR2 YSYEKL. V dropped 0 bases and J dropped 7 bases, with 13 bases sitting between them. The CDR3 bases are TGCGCCAGCAGCCAAGATGTGCCCTACGAAGAGCAGTACTTC. The encoded protein is CASSQDVPYEEQYF.